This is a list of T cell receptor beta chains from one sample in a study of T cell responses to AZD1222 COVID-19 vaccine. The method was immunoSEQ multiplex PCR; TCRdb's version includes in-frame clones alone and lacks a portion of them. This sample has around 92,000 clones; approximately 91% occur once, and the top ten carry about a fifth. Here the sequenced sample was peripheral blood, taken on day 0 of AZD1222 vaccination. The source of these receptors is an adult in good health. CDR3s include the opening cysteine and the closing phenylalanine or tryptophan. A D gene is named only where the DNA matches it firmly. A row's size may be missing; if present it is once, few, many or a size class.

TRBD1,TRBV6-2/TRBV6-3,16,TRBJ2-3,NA,TGTGCCAGCAGTCGGACAGGCGCACCCGGGGCAGATACGCAGTATTTT,CASSRTGAPGADTQYF
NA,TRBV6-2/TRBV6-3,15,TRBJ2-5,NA,TGTGCCAGCAGTTACAATACAGGGTTAGGAGAGACCCAGTACTTC,CASSYNTGLGETQYF
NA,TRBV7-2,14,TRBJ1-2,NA,TGTGCCAGCAGCCTCTCATATGGGGGCTATGGCTACACCTTC,CASSLSYGGYGYTF
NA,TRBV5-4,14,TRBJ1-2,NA,TGTGCCAGCAGCCCAGGGACGTTTAACTATGGCTACACCTTC,CASSPGTFNYGYTF
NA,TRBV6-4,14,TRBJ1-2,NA,TGTGCCAGCAGTTCGCAGGGGAATTCGGGCGGCTACACCTTC,CASSSQGNSGGYTF
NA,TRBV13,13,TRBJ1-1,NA,TGTGCCAGCAGCTTAAGGGGAGGCACTGAAGCTTTCTTT,CASSLRGGTEAFF
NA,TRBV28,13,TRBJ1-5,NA,TGTGCCAGCATCGGTGGAGGGAGTAGGCCCCAGCATTTT,CASIGGGSRPQHF
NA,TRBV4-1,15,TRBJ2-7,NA,TGCGCCAGCAGCCAGGCAGCCCTGGGCTCCTACGAGCAGTACTTC,CASSQAALGSYEQYF
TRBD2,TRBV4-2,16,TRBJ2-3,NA,TGTGCCAGCAGCCGAACTAGCGGGGGGCCCACAGATACGCAGTATTTT,CASSRTSGGPTDTQYF
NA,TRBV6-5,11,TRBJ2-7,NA,TGTGCCAGCAGTTCTGTATACGAGCAGTACTTC,CASSSVYEQYF
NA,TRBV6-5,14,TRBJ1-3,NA,TGTGCCAGCAGCCCCCCGGGCTCTGGAAACACCATATATTTT,CASSPPGSGNTIYF
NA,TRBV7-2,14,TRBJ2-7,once,TGTGCCAGCAGCTTAGAAGGGGGACTTTCCGAGCAGTACTTC,CASSLEGGLSEQYF
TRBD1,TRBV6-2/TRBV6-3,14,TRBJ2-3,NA,TGTGCCAGCAGTCCCGGGACAGTCACAGATACGCAGTATTTT,CASSPGTVTDTQYF
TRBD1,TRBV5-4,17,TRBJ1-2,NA,TGTGCCAGCAGCCCCGGACAGGGAGCCCAAGCTACCTATGGCTACACCTTC,CASSPGQGAQATYGYTF
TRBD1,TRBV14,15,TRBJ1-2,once,TGTGCCAGCAGCCGTCGACAGGGATGGAGCTATGGCTACACCTTC,CASSRRQGWSYGYTF
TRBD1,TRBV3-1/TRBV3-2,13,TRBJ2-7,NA,TGTGCCAGCAGCCAGGGACAGGGTGTAGTGCAGTACTTC,CASSQGQGVVQYF
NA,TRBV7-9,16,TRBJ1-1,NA,TGTGCCAGCAGCTTAGATCGCGGCAGGCCGAACACTGAAGCTTTCTTT,CASSLDRGRPNTEAFF
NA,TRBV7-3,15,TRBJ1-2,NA,TGTGCCAGCAGCTTAAGTGGTCAGACCCTCTATGGCTACACCTTC,CASSLSGQTLYGYTF
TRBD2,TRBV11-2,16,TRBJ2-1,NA,TGTGCCAGCAGCTCCCGCCCGGGACTAGCGAGCAATGAGCAGTTCTTC,CASSSRPGLASNEQFF
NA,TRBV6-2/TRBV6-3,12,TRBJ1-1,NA,TGTGCCAGCAGCCGCCCTCTTGGTGAAGCTTTCTTT,CASSRPLGEAFF
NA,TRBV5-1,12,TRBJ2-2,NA,TGCGCCAGCAGCTTCAACACCGGGGAGCTGTTTTTT,CASSFNTGELFF
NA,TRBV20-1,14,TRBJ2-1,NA,TGCAGTGCTAGTGGGCTGTCAGGGGTACGGGAGCAGTTCTTC,CSASGLSGVREQFF
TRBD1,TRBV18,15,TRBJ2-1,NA,TGTGCCAGCTCACCTCGCCAGTCACAGGGGGATGAGCAGTTCTTC,CASSPRQSQGDEQFF
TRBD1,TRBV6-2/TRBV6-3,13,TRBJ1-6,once,TGTGCCAGCAGCGGACAGGGGAATTCACCCCTCCACTTT,CASSGQGNSPLHF
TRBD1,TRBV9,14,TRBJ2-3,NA,TGTGCCAGCAGCGCCGAAGCAGGGGGCTATACGCAGTATTTT,CASSAEAGGYTQYF
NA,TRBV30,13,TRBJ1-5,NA,TGTGCCTGGAGTGTCAACGTGCAGCAGCCCCAGCATTTT,CAWSVNVQQPQHF
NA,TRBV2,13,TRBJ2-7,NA,TGTGCCAGCACCCAAGGAGGGCAGGGGGACCAGTACTTC,CASTQGGQGDQYF
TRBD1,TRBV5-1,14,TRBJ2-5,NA,TGCGCCAGCAGCTTTTGGGACAGTCAAGAGACCCAGTACTTC,CASSFWDSQETQYF
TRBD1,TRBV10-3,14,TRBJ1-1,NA,TGTGCCATCAGTCCGACAGGGTCGGGCACTGAAGCTTTCTTT,CAISPTGSGTEAFF
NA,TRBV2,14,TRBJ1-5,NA,TGTGCCAGCAGTGAAACGTCAGGATACCAGCCCCAGCATTTT,CASSETSGYQPQHF
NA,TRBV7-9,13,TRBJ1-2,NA,TGTGCCAGCAGCTTAGACTCTTATGTGCGCTACACCTTC,CASSLDSYVRYTF
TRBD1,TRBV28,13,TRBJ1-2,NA,TGTGCCAGCAGTACAGGGGTTGACTATGGCTACACCTTC,CASSTGVDYGYTF
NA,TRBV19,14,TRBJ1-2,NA,TGTGCCAGTAGTAGAAGACAGGCAGGCTATGGCTACACCTTC,CASSRRQAGYGYTF
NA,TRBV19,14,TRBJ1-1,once,TGTGCCAGTAGTCGTAGTTGGGTGAGTGCTGAAGCTTTCTTT,CASSRSWVSAEAFF
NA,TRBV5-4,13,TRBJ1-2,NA,TGTGCCAGCAGCTTTGTCGGGGGAGGTGGCTACACCTTC,CASSFVGGGGYTF
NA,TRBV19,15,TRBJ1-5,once,TGTGCCAGTAGGGCTATGGGATCTCGGAATCAGCCCCAGCATTTT,CASRAMGSRNQPQHF
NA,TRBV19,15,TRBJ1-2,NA,TGTGCCAGTAGTATTCGGGCAGGGCGGAACTATGGCTACACCTTC,CASSIRAGRNYGYTF